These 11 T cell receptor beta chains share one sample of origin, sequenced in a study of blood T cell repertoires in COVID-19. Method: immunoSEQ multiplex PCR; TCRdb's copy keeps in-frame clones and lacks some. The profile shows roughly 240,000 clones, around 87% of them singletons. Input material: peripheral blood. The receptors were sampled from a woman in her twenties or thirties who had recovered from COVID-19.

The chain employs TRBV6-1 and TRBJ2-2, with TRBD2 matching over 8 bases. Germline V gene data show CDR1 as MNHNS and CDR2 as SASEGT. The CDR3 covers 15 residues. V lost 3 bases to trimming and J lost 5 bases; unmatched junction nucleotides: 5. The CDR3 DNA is TGTGCCAGCAGTGAGCCGGGGGGGGCGACCGGGGAGCTGTTTTTT. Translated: CASSEPGGATGELFF.

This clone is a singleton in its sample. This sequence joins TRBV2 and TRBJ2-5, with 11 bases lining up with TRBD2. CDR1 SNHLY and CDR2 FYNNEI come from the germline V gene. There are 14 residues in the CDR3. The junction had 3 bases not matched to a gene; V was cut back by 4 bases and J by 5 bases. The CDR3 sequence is CASSGRTSGETQYF. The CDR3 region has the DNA TGTGCCAGCAGTGGGCGGACTAGCGGGGAGACCCAGTACTTC.

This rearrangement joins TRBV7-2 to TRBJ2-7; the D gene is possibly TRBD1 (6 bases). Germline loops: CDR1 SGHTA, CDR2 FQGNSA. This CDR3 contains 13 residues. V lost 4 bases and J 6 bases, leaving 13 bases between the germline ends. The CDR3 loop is CASSYSQGSEQYF. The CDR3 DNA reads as TGTGCCAGCAGCTACTCACAGGGAAGCGAGCAGTACTTC.

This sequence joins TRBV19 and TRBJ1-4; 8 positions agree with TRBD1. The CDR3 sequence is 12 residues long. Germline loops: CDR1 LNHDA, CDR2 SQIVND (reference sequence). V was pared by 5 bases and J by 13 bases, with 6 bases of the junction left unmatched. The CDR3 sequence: CASSPRTGRLFF. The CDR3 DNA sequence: TGTGCCAGTAGTCCTCGGACAGGGAGACTGTTTTTT.

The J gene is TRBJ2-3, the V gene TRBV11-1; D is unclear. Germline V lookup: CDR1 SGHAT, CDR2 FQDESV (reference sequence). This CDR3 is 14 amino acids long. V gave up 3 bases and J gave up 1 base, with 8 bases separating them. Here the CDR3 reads CASSFEPRTDTQYF. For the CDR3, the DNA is TGTGCCAGCAGCTTTGAGCCCCGCACAGATACGCAGTATTTT.

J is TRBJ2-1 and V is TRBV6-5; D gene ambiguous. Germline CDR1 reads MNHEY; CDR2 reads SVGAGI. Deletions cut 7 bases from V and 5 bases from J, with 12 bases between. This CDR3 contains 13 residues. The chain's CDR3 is CASTRPSDNEQFF. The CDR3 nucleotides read TGTGCCAGCACTCGCCCATCGGACAATGAGCAGTTCTTC.

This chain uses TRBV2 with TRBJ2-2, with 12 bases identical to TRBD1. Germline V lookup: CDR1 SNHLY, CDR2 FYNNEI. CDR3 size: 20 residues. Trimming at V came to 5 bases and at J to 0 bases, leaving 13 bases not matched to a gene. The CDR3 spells CASSSYRDRGQSSNTGELFF. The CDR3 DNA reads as TGTGCCAGCAGTTCTTACCGGGACAGGGGGCAATCGTCGAACACCGGGGAGCTGTTTTTT.

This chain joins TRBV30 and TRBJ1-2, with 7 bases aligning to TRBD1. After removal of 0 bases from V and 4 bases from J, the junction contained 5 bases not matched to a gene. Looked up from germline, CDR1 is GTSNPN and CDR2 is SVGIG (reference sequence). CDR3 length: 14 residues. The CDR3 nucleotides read TGTGCCTGGAGTGTTCCGGGACAGTCCTATGGCTACACCTTC. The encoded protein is CAWSVPGQSYGYTF.

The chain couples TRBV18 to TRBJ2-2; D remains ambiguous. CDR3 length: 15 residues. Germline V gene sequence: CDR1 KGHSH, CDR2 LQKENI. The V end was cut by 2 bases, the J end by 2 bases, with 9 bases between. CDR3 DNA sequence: TGTGCCAGCTCACCAAGAAACACCAACACCGGGGAGCTGTTTTTT. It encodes CASSPRNTNTGELFF.

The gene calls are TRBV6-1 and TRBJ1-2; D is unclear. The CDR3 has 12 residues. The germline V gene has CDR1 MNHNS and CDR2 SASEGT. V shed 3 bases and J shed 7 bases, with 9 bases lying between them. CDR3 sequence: CASSEVARGYTF. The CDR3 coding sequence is TGTGCCAGCAGTGAGGTAGCTCGTGGCTACACCTTC.

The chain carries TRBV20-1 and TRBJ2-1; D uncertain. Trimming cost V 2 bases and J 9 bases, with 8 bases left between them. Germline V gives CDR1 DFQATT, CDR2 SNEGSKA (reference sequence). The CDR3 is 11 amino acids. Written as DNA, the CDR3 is TGCAGTGCTAGACTAGTTACTGAGCAGTTCTTC. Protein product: CSARLVTEQFF.